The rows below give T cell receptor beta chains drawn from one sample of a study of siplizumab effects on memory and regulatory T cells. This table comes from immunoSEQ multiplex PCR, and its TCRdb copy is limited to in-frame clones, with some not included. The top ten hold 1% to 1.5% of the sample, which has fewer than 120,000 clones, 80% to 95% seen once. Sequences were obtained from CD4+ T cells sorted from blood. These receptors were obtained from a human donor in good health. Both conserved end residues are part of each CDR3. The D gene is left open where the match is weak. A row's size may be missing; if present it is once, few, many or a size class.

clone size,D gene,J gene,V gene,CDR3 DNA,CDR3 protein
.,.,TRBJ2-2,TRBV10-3,TGTGCCATCAGTGACACGGCCGGGGAGCTGTTTTTT,CAISDTAGELFF
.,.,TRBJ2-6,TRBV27,TGTGCCAGCAGTTTTTGGGCTGGGGCCAACGTCCTGACTTTC,CASSFWAGANVLTF
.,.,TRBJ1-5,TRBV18,TGTGCCAGCTCACCTTCGACAAAAAGCAATCAGCCCCAGCATTTT,CASSPSTKSNQPQHF
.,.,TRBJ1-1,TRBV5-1,TGCGCCAGCAGCTCTGGGGAGACAAGAGCTTCTGCTTTCTTT,CASSSGETRASAFF
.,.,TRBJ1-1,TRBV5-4,TGTGCCAGCAGCTCTACAGGTTTTAAAGCTTTCTTT,CASSSTGFKAFF
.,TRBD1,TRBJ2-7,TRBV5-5,TGTGCCAGCAGCTCGGGGACAGGGAAAGGCGAGCAGTACTTC,CASSSGTGKGEQYF
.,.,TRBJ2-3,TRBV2,TGTGCCAGCAGTGAACGGGGGGCCACAGATACGCAGTATTTT,CASSERGATDTQYF
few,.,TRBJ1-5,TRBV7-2,TGTGCCAGCGGCCCCCGCGGCAATCAGCCCCAGCATTTT,CASGPRGNQPQHF
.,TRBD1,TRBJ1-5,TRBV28,TGTGCCAGCATGACAGGGTTAAATCAGCCCCAGCATTTT,CASMTGLNQPQHF
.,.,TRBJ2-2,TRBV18,TGTGCCAGCTCGGTGGGCTCCGCGAACACCGGGGAGCTGTTTTTT,CASSVGSANTGELFF
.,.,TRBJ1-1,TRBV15,TGTGCCACCAGCAGAGATTCCCCCAACAGAGAAGCTTTCTTT,CATSRDSPNREAFF
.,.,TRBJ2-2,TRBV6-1,TGTGCCAGCAGATTCGACAGGAACACCGGGGAGCTGTTTTTT,CASRFDRNTGELFF
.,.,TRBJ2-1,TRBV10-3,TGTGCCATCAGGACCGGGGGCCCATACAATGAGCAGTTCTTC,CAIRTGGPYNEQFF